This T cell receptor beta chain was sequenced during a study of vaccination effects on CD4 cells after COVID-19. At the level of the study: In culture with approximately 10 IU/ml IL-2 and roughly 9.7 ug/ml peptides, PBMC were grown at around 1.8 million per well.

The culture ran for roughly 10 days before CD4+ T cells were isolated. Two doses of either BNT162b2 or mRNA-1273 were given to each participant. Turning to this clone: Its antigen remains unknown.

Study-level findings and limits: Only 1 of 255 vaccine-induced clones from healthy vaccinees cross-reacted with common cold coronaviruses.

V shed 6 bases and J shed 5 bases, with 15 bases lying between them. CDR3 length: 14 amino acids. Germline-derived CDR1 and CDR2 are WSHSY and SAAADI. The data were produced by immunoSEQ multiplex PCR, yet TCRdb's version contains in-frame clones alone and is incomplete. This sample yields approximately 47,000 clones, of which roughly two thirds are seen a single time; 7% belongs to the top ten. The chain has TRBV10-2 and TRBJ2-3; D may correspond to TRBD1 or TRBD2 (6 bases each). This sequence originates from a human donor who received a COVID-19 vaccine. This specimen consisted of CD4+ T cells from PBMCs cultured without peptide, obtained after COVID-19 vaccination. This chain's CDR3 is CASRDVGGGDTQYF. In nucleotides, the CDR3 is TGCGCCAGCAGGGACGTGGGGGGCGGAGATACGCAGTATTTT.